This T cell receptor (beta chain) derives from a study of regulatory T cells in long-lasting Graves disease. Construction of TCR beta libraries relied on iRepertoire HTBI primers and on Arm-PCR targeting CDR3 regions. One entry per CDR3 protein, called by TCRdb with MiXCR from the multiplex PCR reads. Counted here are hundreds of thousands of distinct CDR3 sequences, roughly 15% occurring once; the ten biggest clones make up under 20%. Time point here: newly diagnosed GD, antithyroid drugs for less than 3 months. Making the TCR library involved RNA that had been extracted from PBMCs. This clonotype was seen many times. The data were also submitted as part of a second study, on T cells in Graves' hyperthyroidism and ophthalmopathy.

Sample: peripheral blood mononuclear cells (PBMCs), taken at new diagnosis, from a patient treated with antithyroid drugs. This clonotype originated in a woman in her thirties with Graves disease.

CDR3 sequence: CASNNGAGAPSNQPQHF. The CDR3 nucleotides are TGTGCCAGCAACAACGGAGCAGGCGCACCTAGCAATCAGCCCCAGCATTTT. The rearrangement joins TRBV28 to TRBJ1-5, with no clear D. With 7 bases removed from V and 0 bases from J, the gap between germline ends came to 19 bases. This CDR3 has 17 amino acids. From germline, CDR1 is MDHEN and CDR2 SYDVKM.